The source of this T cell receptor (beta chain) is a study of human T cells and chemical hapten exposure (dated by TCRdb to the early 2020s). At the level of the whole study: For sensitization, 2% DPC in acetone was applied to a 2 cm by 2 cm area of upper inner arm skin. Patient blood was sampled pre-sensitization (week 0) and at 2, 6 and about 24 weeks after DPC sensitization. Libraries were pooled for sequencing, and per-sample TCR yields varied mainly because of small differences in library volumes within the pool. Alopecia areata with under or over 50% scalp involvement, alopecia totalis and alopecia universalis were represented in the patient cohort, which was mostly female. Throughout the study period of 20 to 25 weeks, patients also received therapeutic DPC doses to the scalp every week. Patch testing was done on the upper back using Finn chambers containing 0.01% DPC, and results were scored after 6 days according to International Contact Dermatitis Research Group standards. This study followed changes in the peripheral blood TCR repertoire in vivo during primary and secondary sensitization of alopecia patients to the hapten diphenylcyclopropenone (DPC). Blood for TCR sequencing was provided by twenty-nine alopecia patients at one to four time points (pre-sensitization, 2, 6 and 24 weeks). Broader findings and caveats from the paper: DPC sensitization did not change how many TCRs were above 1 in 1000 frequency, and no evidence was found of alterations in global repertoire structure. The number of PT1 expanded TCRs positively correlated with patch test score, significant at thresholds 8, 16 and 32 but not 4. Significantly more large CDR3 similarity clusters were formed by expanded TCRs than by pre-sensitization or healthy control sets, consistent with antigen-driven responses. Because every patient had alopecia, a presumed autoimmune disease, the patients' immune response might differ from that of healthy individuals. Repeated subsampling changed both the strength of the expansion versus patch-test correlation and the threshold at which that correlation became significant.

The method behind the library was RACE. For sequencing, a NextSeq 500 was employed. During library preparation, unique molecular identifiers were attached to individual cDNA molecules so that TCRs could be counted quantitatively and reproducibly. For every blood RNA sample, sequencing covered both the TCR alpha and TCR beta chains. For the original study's pipeline: The median number of TCRs per sample was roughly 94,000, ranging from about 20,000 to 750,000. The Decombinator software suite was used to annotate V, J and CDR3 in the TCR reads. Every sample was subsampled to the same number of TCRs (28,000) for the PS versus PT1 abundance plots. Expanded TCRs were defined as absent before sensitization and observed at least eight times at the 2-week time point. In TCRdb, the public reads were trimmed at Q25 with fastp and aligned with MiXCR, with productive beta chains retained. When rows share a CDR3 protein, they turn into one entry using the most common DNA and genes. In this record, the V and J calls reflect TCRdb's handling and not the investigators' own analysis. This sample gives approximately 370,000 distinct CDR3 sequences in total; approximately 5% of them show up just once. The ten largest account for about 7.7% of the sample.

The CDR3, cysteine through phenylalanine, is 16 amino acids long. Only the CDR3 part of the read is kept: 48 bases, read in frame from the first base. The germline V and J ends show losses of 5 bases and 6 bases respectively, and no gene match explains 11 bases of the junction. CDR1 is given as SGHAT and CDR2 as FQNNGV, both from the germline V gene. Only a few counts were recorded for this clonotype. It has no known antigen specificity. No base quality values were provided; no much bigger clone lies one nucleotide off. Reading the label with the study, this specimen's time point is: pre-sensitization, week 0. The treatment or condition label corresponds to: therapeutic diphenylcyclopropenone sensitization with weekly scalp DPC. At each patch-test visit, blood was drawn before the patch test was applied. To be eligible, patients had to be aged 18 to 70, diagnosed with alopecia and judged suitable for DPC therapy, while pregnant patients were excluded. Unfractionated whole blood was collected in Tempus Blood RNA tubes, and total RNA was extracted from that blood.

The sequence was collected from a woman aged 18-29 years with alopecia areata. Some clones in this sample may be carry-over from other donors' samples. The sequence is built from TRBV11-2 and TRBJ2-1, and 9 junctional nucleotides match TRBD2. The source was whole blood, collected in connection with sensitization to the hapten diphenylcyclopropenone (DPC). Read as DNA, the sequence is TGTGCCAGCAGCCTAGGGTCCAGCGGGGGGACCAATGAGCAGTTCTTC. This is translated as CASSLGSSGGTNEQFF.